The following is a T cell receptor beta chain sequence with its context. Its antigen is unknown. The data stem from a study of CD8+ T cells in alopecia areata. Broader study findings: Between patients, shared TCR sequences were less clear than in mice. This was possibly due in part to HLA diversity in the patient population.

This CDR3 has 14 amino acids. Germline V gene lookup returns CDR1 MGHRA and CDR2 YSYEKL. Trimming removed 1 base from V and 0 bases from J, with 7 bases in between. Extraction and reverse transcription of RNA yielded cDNA as the sequencing template. Generated by immunoSEQ multiplex PCR, the TCRdb table keeps only in-frame clones and is missing some. Of about 200,000 clones in the sample, more than 50% were seen once. Sequenced material: CD8+ T cells sorted from blood. The chain has TRBV4-1 and TRBJ2-7, with a possible D match to TRBD2 (5 bases). The clonotype originates from a human donor in good health. The CDR3 region is CASSQVEGSYEQYF. The CDR3 DNA reads as TGCGCCAGCAGCCAAGTCGAGGGCTCCTACGAGCAGTACTTC.